This T cell receptor beta chain was documented in a study of shared clonotypes between healthy human individuals. The wider study: Donor ages ranged 18 to 49 years: a couple of women, a few men.

Generated by immunoSEQ multiplex PCR, the TCRdb table keeps only in-frame clones and is missing some. The profile shows roughly 810,000 clones, about 96% of them singletons. Per germline, CDR1 ENHRY and CDR2 SYGVKD. The CDR3 length is 15 residues. With V trimmed by 0 bases and J by 5 bases, 3 bases remained unmatched. In the naive CD8 group, cells lacked CD45RO and were positively selected for CCR7, so terminally differentiated effector memory CD45RA+ cells were left out. The receptor was derived from a man in his thirties or forties in good health. The rearrangement joins TRBV10-3 to TRBJ2-2; TRBD2 matches at 7 bases. The sequenced material came from naive CD8+ T cells sorted from blood. The CDR3 is CAISESPRETGELFF. The DNA for the CDR3 is TGTGCCATCAGTGAGTCGCCGCGGGAGACCGGGGAGCTGTTTTTT.